This note documents a single TCR beta chain sequence. V was shortened by 5 bases and J by 8 bases, with 7 bases between the two germline ends. Germline assignment: CDR1 SGHTA and CDR2 FQGNSA. This CDR3 has 11 residues. Time point reported: after trial treatment. The treatment is: LDRT plus nivolumab, ipilimumab, low-dose cyclophosphamide and aspirin (RACIN trial). Donors received nivolumab, ipilimumab, aspirin, low-dose cyclophosphamide and low-dose radiotherapy. This sample stems from a study of low-dose radiotherapy and immunotherapy resistance in tumors. Study-wide background: A dose of 0.5 Gy per fraction was delivered to Cohort 1 every 2 weeks, for a total of 6.5 Gy. Aspirin was taken orally at 300 mg daily by patients, and this continued for four cycles from cycle 1 day 1.

With TRAV- and TRBV-specific primers, first-strand cDNA was made, covering the alpha and beta chains. Amplification, which lasted approximately 19 PCR cycles, used a constant-region primer and V-primer adapter to amplify TCRs. TCRdb called the reads again in MiXCR, with one record for every CDR3 protein. Of more than 70,000 distinct CDR3 sequences listed, approximately 22% are singletons. The TCR comes from a female donor with ovarian cancer. Sequences were derived from PBMCs, sampled after low-dose radiotherapy plus immunotherapy. V gene TRBV7-2 combines with J gene TRBJ2-1; D remains ambiguous. The CDR3 region has the DNA TGTGCCAGCAGCGTTAGCTATGAGCAGTTCTTC. The encoded protein is CASSVSYEQFF.